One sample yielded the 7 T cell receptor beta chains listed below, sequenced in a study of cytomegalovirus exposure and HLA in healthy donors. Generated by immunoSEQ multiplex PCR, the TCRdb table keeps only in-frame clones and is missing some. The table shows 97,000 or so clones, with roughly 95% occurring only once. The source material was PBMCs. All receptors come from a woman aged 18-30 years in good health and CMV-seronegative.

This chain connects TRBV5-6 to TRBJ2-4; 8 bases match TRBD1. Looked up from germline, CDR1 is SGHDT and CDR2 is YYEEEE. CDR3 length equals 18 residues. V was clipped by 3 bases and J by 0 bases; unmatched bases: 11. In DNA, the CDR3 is TGTGCCAGCAGCTCAACTACAGGGGGGATACTAGCCAAAAACATTCAGTACTTC. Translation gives CASSSTTGGILAKNIQYF.

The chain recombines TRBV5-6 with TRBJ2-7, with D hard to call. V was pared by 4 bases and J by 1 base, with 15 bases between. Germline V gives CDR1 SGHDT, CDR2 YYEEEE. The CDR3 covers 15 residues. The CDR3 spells CASSPQAISSYEQYF. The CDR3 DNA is TGTGCCAGCAGCCCTCAGGCTATTTCTTCCTACGAGCAGTACTTC.

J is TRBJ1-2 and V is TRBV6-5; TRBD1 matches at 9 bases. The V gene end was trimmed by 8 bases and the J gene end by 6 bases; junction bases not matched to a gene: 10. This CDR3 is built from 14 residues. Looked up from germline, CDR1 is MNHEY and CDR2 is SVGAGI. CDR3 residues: CASGNRGLGHGYTF. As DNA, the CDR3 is TGTGCCAGCGGGAACAGGGGGCTCGGTCATGGCTACACCTTC.

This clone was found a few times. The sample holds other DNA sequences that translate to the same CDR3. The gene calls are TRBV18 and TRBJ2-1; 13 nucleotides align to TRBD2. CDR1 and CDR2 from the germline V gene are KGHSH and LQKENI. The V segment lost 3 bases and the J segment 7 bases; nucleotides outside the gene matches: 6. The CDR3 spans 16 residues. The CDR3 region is CASSPPGTSGMNEQFF. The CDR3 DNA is TGTGCCAGCTCACCCCCCGGGACTAGCGGGATGAATGAGCAGTTCTTC.

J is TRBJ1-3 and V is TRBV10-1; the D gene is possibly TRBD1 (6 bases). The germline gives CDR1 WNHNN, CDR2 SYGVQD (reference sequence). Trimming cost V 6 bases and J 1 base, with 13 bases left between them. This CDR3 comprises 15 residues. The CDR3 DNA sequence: TGCGCCAGCAGAGATGGACAGACATCTGGAAACACCATATATTTT. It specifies CASRDGQTSGNTIYF.

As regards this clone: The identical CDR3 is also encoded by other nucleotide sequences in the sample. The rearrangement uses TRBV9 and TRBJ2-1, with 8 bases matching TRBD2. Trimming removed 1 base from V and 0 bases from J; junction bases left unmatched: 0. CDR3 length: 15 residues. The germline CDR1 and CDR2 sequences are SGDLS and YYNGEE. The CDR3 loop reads CASSVSGGSYNEQFF. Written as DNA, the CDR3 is TGTGCCAGCAGCGTAAGCGGGGGCTCCTACAATGAGCAGTTCTTC.

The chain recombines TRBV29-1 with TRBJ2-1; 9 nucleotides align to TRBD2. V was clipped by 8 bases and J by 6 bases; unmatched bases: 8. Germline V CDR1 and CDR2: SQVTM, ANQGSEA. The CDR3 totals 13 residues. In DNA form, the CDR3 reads TGCAGCCTCCGAGTAGCGGGAGTCAATGAGCAGTTCTTC. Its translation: CSLRVAGVNEQFF.